Shown below are 25 T cell receptor beta chains from a single sample sequenced in a study of T cell responses to AZD1222 COVID-19 vaccine (dated by TCRdb to about 2021). Library creation used the immunoSEQ multiplex PCR assay. TCRdb retrieved this table from immuneACCESS and kept in-frame rearrangements only. Not all clones are present; in checked studies, unresolved V genes account for under half, and no reason is known for the remainder. This sample lists 95,000 to 150,000 clones; 80% to 90% were detected once. The top ten constitute about 7.8% of the sample. This sample's time point label indicates: baseline before first vaccination. The sequencing here drew on peripheral blood, taken on day 0 of AZD1222 vaccination. The receptors originated from an adult in good health.

This chain connects TRBV28 to TRBJ1-5; 8 bases are a match to TRBD1. CDR1 is MDHEN, CDR2 SYDVKM, per germline. V trimming: 2 bases; J trimming: 2 bases; junction bases outside the gene matches: 2. The CDR3 contains 15 residues. The chain's CDR3 is CASSLGQGGNQPQHF. The CDR3 region has the DNA TGTGCCAGCAGTTTAGGACAGGGAGGCAATCAGCCCCAGCATTTT.

This chain joins TRBV3-1 (or the pseudogene TRBV3-2) and TRBJ2-7; 12 nucleotides match TRBD2. This CDR3 region has 13 residues. CDR1 LGHDT and CDR2 YNNKEL come from the germline V gene (reference sequence). Unmatched junction bases numbered 3, after V lost 5 bases and J lost 7 bases. The CDR3 loop reads CASSLTSGSEQYF. DNA of the CDR3: TGTGCCAGCAGCTTGACTAGCGGGAGTGAGCAGTACTTC.

This rearrangement joins TRBV19 to TRBJ1-4; D possibly corresponds to TRBD1 (5 bases). CDR3 length: 15 residues. Trimming removed 6 bases at V and 5 bases at J, with 16 bases between. CDR1 and CDR2 (germline): LNHDA, SQIVND (reference sequence). The CDR3 nucleotides read TGTGCCAGTAGCGGAATTCGGGACGTCAATGAAAAACTGTTTTTT. Translating it yields CASSGIRDVNEKLFF.

This clone was detected only a few times. This rearrangement joins TRBV7-8 to TRBJ1-3; D ambiguous. Germline V lookup: CDR1 SGHVS, CDR2 FQNEAQ. CDR3 size: 17 residues. Deletions cut 0 bases from V and 0 bases from J, with 12 bases between. The CDR3: CASSLAPGRRSGNTIYF. The DNA of the CDR3 is TGTGCCAGCAGCTTAGCCCCGGGTCGACGCTCTGGAAACACCATATATTTT.

This clone has just one count. The V call is TRBV6-5, the J call TRBJ2-7; possibly TRBD1 or TRBD2 for D (6 bases each). CDR1 is MNHEY and CDR2 is SVGAGI in the germline V gene. Trimming took off 4 bases at V and 3 bases at J, with 16 bases between the two ends. There are 15 residues in the CDR3. CDR3 coding DNA: TGTGCCAGCAGTTTGAGTAGGGGGGTGGGCTACGAGCAGTACTTC. It is translated as CASSLSRGVGYEQYF.

This chain links TRBV27 with TRBJ2-1; the match to TRBD2 covers 7 bases. The CDR3 sequence is 16 residues long. The V and J ends lost 3 bases and 6 bases, in that order; junction bases with no gene match: 11. The V gene's germline CDR1 is MNHEY and CDR2 SMNVEV (reference sequence). The CDR3 DNA follows: TGTGCCAGCAGTTTGGAGACTAGCAGTTCGCTCAATGAGCAGTTCTTC. Its protein product is CASSLETSSSLNEQFF.

CDR3 protein: CASSGAGYEQYF. CDR3 DNA: TGTGCCAGCAGTGGGGCCGGCTACGAGCAGTACTTC. The chain is built from TRBV2 and TRBJ2-7; D unresolved. Germline CDR1 reads SNHLY; CDR2 reads FYNNEI. The CDR3 has 12 amino acids. Trimming pared 4 bases from V and 3 bases from J, leaving 7 bases between.

The chain recombines TRBV10-3 with TRBJ2-7; 8 bases line up with TRBD1. J lost 9 bases, V lost 3 bases, and 10 bases had no gene match. The CDR3 runs 14 residues. The germline CDR1 and CDR2 sequences are ENHRY and SYGVKD. This CDR3 is CAISDGTGSGGQYF. The CDR3 DNA reads TGTGCCATCAGTGATGGGACAGGTTCCGGTGGGCAGTACTTC.

The DNA for the CDR3 is TGTGCCAGCAGCTTGAGAGGGGGGGGCCAAGAGACCCAGTACTTC. It codes for CASSLRGGGQETQYF. V and J are TRBV5-6 and TRBJ2-5; weak D call: TRBD2 (7 bases). The germline gives CDR1 SGHDT, CDR2 YYEEEE. This CDR3 comprises 15 residues. V was clipped by 1 base and J by 1 base, with 11 bases between them.

The chain employs TRBV6-6 and TRBJ1-5; 9 bases map to TRBD1. Trimming cost V 5 bases and J 4 bases; bases outside gene matches: 18. In germline, CDR1 is MNHNY, CDR2 SVGAGI (reference sequence). This CDR3 contains 19 residues. The CDR3: CASSPPGTGIRGENQPQHF. In DNA form, the CDR3 reads TGTGCCAGCAGTCCCCCCGGGACAGGGATCCGGGGGGAAAATCAGCCCCAGCATTTT.

The chain uses TRBV28 and TRBJ2-7; D may correspond to TRBD1 or TRBD2 (5 bases each). V was shortened by 2 bases and J by 3 bases, with 11 bases between the two germline ends. The CDR3 loop spans 14 amino acids. CDR1 is MDHEN, CDR2 SYDVKM, per germline. This chain's CDR3 is CASSLTGRDYEQYF. For the CDR3, the DNA is TGTGCCAGCAGTTTAACGGGACGGGACTACGAGCAGTACTTC. The full variable domain, rest sourced from reference TRBV28 and TRBJ2-7, is DVKVTQSSRYLVKRTGEKVFLECVQDMDHENMFWYRQDPGLGLRLIYFSYDVKMKEKGDIPEGYSVSREKKERFSLILESASTNQTSMYLCASSLTGRDYEQYFGPGTRLTVT.

The J gene is TRBJ2-2, the V gene TRBV3-1 (or the pseudogene TRBV3-2); D ambiguous. V was pared by 0 bases and J by 6 bases, with 8 bases between. Germline V CDR1 and CDR2: LGHDT, YNNKEL (reference sequence). The CDR3 is 14 amino acids. CDR3 in amino acids: CASSQEAIPGELFF. DNA of the CDR3: TGTGCCAGCAGCCAAGAAGCCATCCCCGGGGAGCTGTTTTTT.

The rearrangement joins TRBV7-3 to TRBJ1-2; D call uncertain. CDR1 is SGHTA and CDR2 is FQGTGA in the germline V gene. The CDR3 has 13 residues. Deletions cut 3 bases from V and 7 bases from J, with 12 bases between. The CDR3 loop is CASSFPGGVGYTF. In DNA form, the CDR3 reads TGTGCCAGCAGCTTCCCCGGTGGGGTTGGCTACACCTTC.

The chain is built from TRBV11-1 and TRBJ2-1; 12 bases are a match to TRBD2. The CDR3 runs to 16 residues. V lost 6 bases and J lost 3; bases outside the gene matches: 6. Germline V gives CDR1 SGHAT, CDR2 FQDESV (reference sequence). The chain's CDR3 is CASSPSGRAVYNEQFF. The CDR3 DNA reads as TGTGCCAGCAGTCCTAGCGGGAGGGCCGTCTACAATGAGCAGTTCTTC. Combining the CDR3 with reference TRBV11-1 and TRBJ2-1 gives the whole variable domain EAEVAQSPRYKITEKSQAVAFWCDPISGHATLYWYRQILGQGPELLVQFQDESVVDDSQLPKDRFSAERLKGVDSTLKIQPAELGDSAMYLCASSPSGRAVYNEQFFGPGTRLTVL.

The gene calls are TRBV28 and TRBJ1-5, with D unresolved. Germline loops: CDR1 MDHEN, CDR2 SYDVKM. V lost 4 bases and J lost 1, with 5 bases in between. The CDR3 has 13 amino acids. The CDR3 loop is CASSWGSNQPQHF. The CDR3 DNA follows: TGTGCCAGCAGTTGGGGAAGCAATCAGCCCCAGCATTTT. Looking up the rest from reference TRBV28 and TRBJ1-5 gives the full variable domain: DVKVTQSSRYLVKRTGEKVFLECVQDMDHENMFWYRQDPGLGLRLIYFSYDVKMKEKGDIPEGYSVSREKKERFSLILESASTNQTSMYLCASSWGSNQPQHFGDGTRLSIL.

The chain combines TRBV6-2 or TRBV6-3 with TRBJ2-1; 9 nucleotides match TRBD2. The CDR3 loop spans 14 amino acids. Per the germline V gene, CDR1 is MNHEY and CDR2 is SVGEGT. Germline trimming cut 4 bases from V and 4 bases from J; bases unmatched to any gene: 2. The CDR3 DNA is TGTGCCAGCAGTTTAGCGGGGGCGTACAATGAGCAGTTCTTC. Translating gives CASSLAGAYNEQFF.

V is TRBV10-3 and J is TRBJ2-2; 9 positions agree with TRBD1. Germline CDR1 and CDR2: ENHRY and SYGVKD. The CDR3 has 15 amino acids. V was pared by 5 bases and J by 4 bases, with 5 bases of the junction left unmatched. The CDR3 region has the DNA TGTGCCATCAGTCCTACAGGGGGCGGCACCGGGGAGCTGTTTTTT. Amino acids: CAISPTGGGTGELFF.

This clone was counted a single time. This chain connects TRBV6-5 to TRBJ2-7; either TRBD1 or TRBD2 may supply D (5 bases each). Trimming took 6 bases from V and 1 from J, leaving 16 bases between them. The CDR3 totals 15 residues. CDR1 is MNHEY and CDR2 is SVGAGI in the germline V gene. The CDR3 protein is CASSLPGGGSYEQYF. The CDR3 region has the DNA TGTGCCAGCAGCCTTCCTGGTGGGGGATCCTACGAGCAGTACTTC.

This clone was picked up a small number of times. The chain has TRBV7-6 and TRBJ2-3; the match to TRBD2 covers 7 bases. Germline-derived CDR1 and CDR2 are SGHVS and FNYEAQ. The CDR3 is 15 residues long. V was pared by 7 bases and J by 0 bases, with 7 bases of the junction left unmatched. The CDR3 protein is CASTRASGSTDTQYF. Here the CDR3 DNA reads TGTGCCAGCACCCGAGCTAGCGGTAGCACAGATACGCAGTATTTT.

In this sample, this clone turned up once. The chain uses TRBV3-1 (or the pseudogene TRBV3-2) and TRBJ1-4; 9 nucleotides agree with TRBD1. CDR3 length: 14 amino acids. Germline V gene lookup returns CDR1 LGHDT and CDR2 YNNKEL (reference sequence). After removal of 5 bases from V and 7 bases from J, the junction contained 5 bases not matched to a gene. The CDR3 sequence is CASSSGTGREKLFF. The CDR3 DNA follows: TGTGCCAGCAGCTCCGGGACAGGGCGTGAAAAACTGTTTTTT.

This chain joins TRBV24-1 and TRBJ2-4; the match to TRBD1 covers 10 bases. The trim removed 9 bases at V and 3 bases at J, leaving 7 bases unmatched. The CDR3 is made up of 15 amino acids. In germline, CDR1 is KGHDR, CDR2 SFDVKD. The CDR3: CATLRDRGVKNIQYF. The CDR3 bases are TGTGCCACCCTCCGGGACAGGGGCGTCAAAAACATTCAGTACTTC.

The chain has TRBV6-5 and TRBJ2-1; D possibly uses TRBD1 or TRBD2 (6 bases each). V was cut by 2 bases and J by 2 bases, with 7 bases left in between. Looked up from germline, CDR1 is MNHEY and CDR2 is SVGAGI. The CDR3 runs 14 residues. This CDR3 reads CASSYGGPYNEQFF. The CDR3 DNA is TGTGCCAGCAGTTACGGGGGGCCCTACAATGAGCAGTTCTTC.

This clone has a single count. The V gene is TRBV10-3, the J gene TRBJ2-3; a weak D match, TRBD2 (6 bases). This CDR3 is built from 14 residues. V was pared by 10 bases and J by 2 bases, with 16 bases between. Germline CDR1 reads ENHRY; CDR2 reads SYGVKD. The CDR3 loop is CATAGGENTDTQYF. The CDR3 DNA reads TGTGCCACCGCTGGCGGGGAGAACACAGATACGCAGTATTTT.

This clone appeared a few times. J is TRBJ1-2 and V is TRBV14; the D gene is possibly TRBD1 (5 bases). Germline V gene lookup returns CDR1 SGHDN and CDR2 FVKESK. The CDR3 contains 15 residues. Trimming took off 4 bases at V and 4 bases at J, with 16 bases between the two ends. The CDR3 region is CASSRLGGTGYGYTF. CDR3 DNA: TGTGCCAGCAGCCGGCTGGGGGGGACGGGCTATGGCTACACCTTC. The entire variable domain, with the rest obtained from reference TRBV14 and TRBJ1-2, is as follows: EAGVTQFPSHSVIEKGQTVTLRCDPISGHDNLYWYRRVMGKEIKFLLHFVKESKQDESGMPNNRFLAERTGGTYSTLKVQPAELEDSGVYFCASSRLGGTGYGYTFGSGTRLTVV.

The J gene is TRBJ2-7, the V gene TRBV30; 9 bases match TRBD2. The germline V gene has CDR1 GTSNPN and CDR2 SVGIG (reference sequence). The CDR3 covers 16 residues. V lost 1 base to trimming and J lost 6 bases; unmatched junction nucleotides: 13. CDR3 protein: CAWSARTSGSLGEQYF. The CDR3 nucleotides are TGTGCCTGGAGTGCCCGAACTAGCGGGTCCCTAGGCGAGCAGTACTTC.